This entry is about one TCR beta chain. Its target is not known. Treatment reported: oral pan-JAK inhibitor, 5-10 mg twice daily. Reverse transcription of extracted RNA yielded cDNA, which provided the sequencing template. The data were produced by immunoSEQ multiplex PCR, yet TCRdb's version contains in-frame clones alone and is incomplete. The top ten clones hold almost 30% of a sample with some 100,000 clones, roughly 60% of them seen once. The sample comes from a study of CD8+ T cells in alopecia areata. Regarding the study as a whole: Resident alphabeta T cells of normal skin are also sequenced in scalp samples. Lesional scalp displayed greater clonality than normal scalp, most notably in alopecia totalis/universalis.

The CDR3 has 14 amino acids. V was pared by 2 bases and J by 3 bases, with 3 bases of the junction left unmatched. Germline lookup yields CDR1 MDHEN and CDR2 SYDVKM. This sequence was found in a human donor with alopecia areata. The chain uses TRBV28 and TRBJ2-7; 8 nucleotides agree with TRBD2. The material sequenced was CD8+ T cells sorted from blood, taken at week 4, from a patient treated with tofacitinib. The CDR3 is CASSLSTSGYEQYF. The CDR3 coding sequence is TGTGCCAGCAGTTTAAGCACTAGCGGCTACGAGCAGTACTTC.